What follows describes a single TCR beta chain. Antigen: not known. The investigators made TCR beta cDNA from around 530 ng total RNA, using a constant-region primer. Modified slightly, ARM-PCR produced TCR beta libraries over three nested multiplex PCR rounds. A C-beta reverse primer was combined with TRBV1-TRBV30 forward primers in the first two PCR rounds, and each round had around 11 cycles. Using its own MiXCR run on the multiplex PCR reads, TCRdb lists one record per CDR3 protein. The data show under 30,000 distinct CDR3 sequences, with roughly 80% seen just once and 45% to 50% held by the top ten. The germline CDR1 and CDR2 sequences are MNHNY and SVGAGI (reference sequence). There are 17 residues in the CDR3. V lost 6 bases to trimming and J lost 3 bases; unmatched junction nucleotides: 15. The data stem from a study of tumor-infiltrating lymphocytes in primary liver carcinoma. Study-level results: Relative to blood, tumors carried a significantly larger fraction of the repertoire in their top 250 clones (p = 0.039). Only around 7-25% of top clones occurred in all five tumor regions.

Co-extracted RNA and DNA came from roughly 20-30 mg of unsorted bulk tissue. The sequence was obtained from a man aged 40-49 years with primary liver carcinoma and hepatitis B virus infection. The genes are TRBV6-6 and TRBJ2-3; 7 positions agree with TRBD2. The sample was liver tumor tissue from sampling region 3. Subset in this sample: tumor region T3, left-lateral pole. In DNA form, the CDR3 reads TGTGCCAGCAGACCCCCGACTAGCCTGAGGAGAACAGATACGCAGTATTTT. Protein sequence: CASRPPTSLRRTDTQYF.